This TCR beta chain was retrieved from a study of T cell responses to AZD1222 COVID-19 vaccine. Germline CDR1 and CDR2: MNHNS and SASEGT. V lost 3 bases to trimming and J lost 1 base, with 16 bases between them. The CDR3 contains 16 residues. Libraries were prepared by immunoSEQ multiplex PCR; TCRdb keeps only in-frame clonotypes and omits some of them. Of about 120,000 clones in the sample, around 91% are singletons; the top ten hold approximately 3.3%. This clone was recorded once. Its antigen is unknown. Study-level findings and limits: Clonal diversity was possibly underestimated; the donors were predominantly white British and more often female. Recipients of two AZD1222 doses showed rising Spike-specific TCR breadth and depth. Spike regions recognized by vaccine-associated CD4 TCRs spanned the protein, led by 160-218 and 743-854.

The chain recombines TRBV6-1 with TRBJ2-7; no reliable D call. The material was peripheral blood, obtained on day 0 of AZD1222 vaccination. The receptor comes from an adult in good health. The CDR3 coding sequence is TGTGCCAGCAGTGAGGGGTTCGGTCATGGGTCCTACGAGCAGTACTTC. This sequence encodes CASSEGFGHGSYEQYF.